These 22 T cell receptor beta chains were sequenced from one sample in a study of blood T cell repertoires in COVID-19 (dated by TCRdb to about 2020). Library creation used the immunoSEQ multiplex PCR assay. The source is immuneACCESS, and TCRdb retained only in-frame sequences with V and J called. Part of the clones is not carried over; for the studies checked, unresolved V genes explain less than half of this, and the remainder is unexplained. The sample contains more than 150,000 clones, more than 60% of them found a single time. Together, the top ten hold roughly 13% of the sample. The source material was peripheral blood. These receptors were collected from a man aged 45-60 years who had recovered from COVID-19.

The rearrangement joins TRBV28 to TRBJ1-1; D not resolved. Trimming removed 7 bases at V and 3 bases at J, with 12 bases between. The CDR3 has 13 amino acids. The germline gives CDR1 MDHEN, CDR2 SYDVKM. CDR3 bases: TGTGCCAGCAACATGGGGAGGGACACTGAAGCTTTCTTT. Translation: CASNMGRDTEAFF. Full variable domain (rest looked up from reference TRBV28 and TRBJ1-1): DVKVTQSSRYLVKRTGEKVFLECVQDMDHENMFWYRQDPGLGLRLIYFSYDVKMKEKGDIPEGYSVSREKKERFSLILESASTNQTSMYLCASNMGRDTEAFFGQGTRLTVV.

The chain recombines TRBV3-1 (or the pseudogene TRBV3-2) with TRBJ1-4; D is perhaps TRBD1 (6 bases). The germline V and J ends were trimmed by 1 base and 3 bases, with 21 bases remaining between them. The CDR3 loop spans 19 amino acids. Germline V gene data show CDR1 as LGHDT and CDR2 as YNNKEL (reference sequence). The CDR3 protein is CASSQVYPAGQGPNEKLFF. The CDR3 nucleotides read TGTGCCAGCAGCCAAGTTTACCCTGCCGGCCAGGGGCCTAATGAAAAACTGTTTTTT.

This chain joins TRBV7-2 and TRBJ2-7; 9 nucleotides match TRBD2. Trimming took 1 base from V and 3 from J; bases not matched to a gene: 4. Germline assignment: CDR1 SGHTA and CDR2 FQGNSA. The CDR3 covers 15 residues. This chain's CDR3 is CASSLGTSVYYEQYF. As DNA, the CDR3 is TGTGCCAGCAGCTTAGGGACTAGCGTTTACTACGAGCAGTACTTC.

V is TRBV6-5 and J is TRBJ1-2, with D possibly matching TRBD1 (6 bases). Germline V gene lookup returns CDR1 MNHEY and CDR2 SVGAGI. The ends were cut back, 6 bases at V and 4 bases at J, with 15 bases in the middle. This CDR3 comprises 14 residues. DNA of the CDR3: TGTGCCAGCAGCCTTTCCGGACAGCTCTATGGCTACACCTTC. Protein: CASSLSGQLYGYTF.

The table lists this clone with a count of one. J is TRBJ1-1 and V is TRBV28; 9 bases are shared with TRBD1. Germline loops: CDR1 MDHEN, CDR2 SYDVKM. The V and J ends lost 3 bases and 4 bases, in that order; junction bases with no gene match: 6. The CDR3 extends over 15 amino acids. The CDR3 protein is CASSLVGQGATEAFF. Here the CDR3 DNA reads TGTGCCAGCAGTTTGGTGGGACAGGGTGCCACTGAAGCTTTCTTT.

The chain carries TRBV4-1 and TRBJ2-1; 10 positions match TRBD2. This CDR3 comprises 13 residues. J gave up 6 bases and V 6 bases, and 2 bases lay outside the gene matches. CDR1 MGHRA and CDR2 YSYEKL come from the germline V gene. CDR3 amino acids: CASRGLAANEQFF. CDR3 nucleotide sequence: TGCGCCAGCAGAGGACTAGCGGCCAATGAGCAGTTCTTC.

This clone was detected ten times or more. The genes are TRBV27 and TRBJ1-1; D is ambiguous. CDR1 and CDR2 (germline): MNHEY, SMNVEV (reference sequence). The CDR3 is 14 residues long. Deletions cut 10 bases from V and 4 bases from J, with 19 bases between. CDR3 sequence reads: CATSPRWQATEAFF. The CDR3 bases are TGTGCCACCTCTCCACGGTGGCAGGCCACTGAAGCTTTCTTT.

The rearrangement uses TRBV6-5 and TRBJ2-1; tentative D call: TRBD2 (6 bases). Germline assignment: CDR1 MNHEY and CDR2 SVGAGI. V was cut by 7 bases and J by 5 bases, with 18 bases left in between. The CDR3 has 15 amino acids. CDR3 sequence (DNA): TGTGCCAGCACCCCGTGGTCTAGCGCCAACAATGAGCAGTTCTTC. Its translation: CASTPWSSANNEQFF.

This clone was seen once. The chain combines TRBV5-1 with TRBJ2-7; weak D call: TRBD2 (6 bases). CDR3 length: 13 amino acids. In germline, CDR1 is SGHRS, CDR2 YFSETQ. V lost 0 bases and J lost 3, with 7 bases in between. CDR3 sequence (DNA): TGCGCCAGCAGCTTGGACGGGGGCTACGAGCAGTACTTC. Its translation is CASSLDGGYEQYF.

The chain carries TRBV19 and TRBJ2-7; D gene uncertain. The germline V gene has CDR1 LNHDA and CDR2 SQIVND (reference sequence). V was clipped by 5 bases and J by 2 bases, with 13 bases between them. This CDR3 has 14 residues. In DNA form, the CDR3 reads TGTGCCAGTAGTCTTGGCGGAACTACCTACGAGCAGTACTTC. This sequence encodes CASSLGGTTYEQYF.

This clone has only one observation. The CDR3 nucleotides read TGTGCCAGCAGTAGGGGGATGCATAAGGTTGAAGCTTTCTTT. It is translated as CASSRGMHKVEAFF. The chain recombines TRBV6-5 with TRBJ1-1, with a possible D match to TRBD1 (6 bases). The V and J ends lost 5 bases and 7 bases respectively, with 17 bases between them. This CDR3 comprises 14 residues. Per the germline V gene, CDR1 is MNHEY and CDR2 is SVGAGI.

This clone was counted at least ten times. V usage is TRBV7-6 and J usage is TRBJ1-2; 12 bases are a match to TRBD1. The CDR3 covers 15 residues. The germline V gene encodes CDR1 SGHVS and CDR2 FNYEAQ. J gave up 4 bases and V 5 bases, and 5 bases lay outside the gene matches. Here the CDR3 reads CASSPGQGALYGYTF. Here the CDR3 DNA reads TGTGCCAGCAGCCCGGGACAGGGGGCTCTCTATGGCTACACCTTC.

The chain carries TRBV10-1 and TRBJ1-6; TRBD1 matches at 7 bases. Per the germline V gene, CDR1 is WNHNN and CDR2 is SYGVQD (reference sequence). There are 14 residues in the CDR3. V was pared by 4 bases and J by 9 bases, with 6 bases of the junction left unmatched. The chain's CDR3 is CASSASGGSSPLHF. The DNA for the CDR3 is TGCGCCAGCAGTGCCTCAGGGGGAAGTTCACCCCTCCACTTT.

V and J are TRBV27 and TRBJ2-1, with TRBD1 matching over 10 bases. The CDR3 has 15 amino acids. The V gene end was trimmed by 8 bases and the J gene end by 5 bases; junction bases not matched to a gene: 9. Germline V gene lookup returns CDR1 MNHEY and CDR2 SMNVEV (reference sequence). The CDR3 protein is CASQRRTGGHNEQFF. CDR3 in DNA: TGTGCCAGCCAGAGAAGGACAGGGGGACACAATGAGCAGTTCTTC.

V and J are TRBV5-1 and TRBJ2-1; 10 nucleotides line up with TRBD2. The CDR3 is made up of 15 amino acids. From germline, CDR1 is SGHRS and CDR2 YFSETQ. Germline trimming cut 0 bases from V and 6 bases from J; bases unmatched to any gene: 3. CDR3 nucleotides: TGCGCCAGCAGCTTGGCCGGACTAGCGGTCAATGAGCAGTTCTTC. Residues: CASSLAGLAVNEQFF.

The chain is built from TRBV24-1 and TRBJ2-3, with TRBD2 identical over 9 bases. This CDR3 contains 16 residues. V shed 3 bases, J shed 3 bases, and the junction held 6 bases outside the gene matches. Germline V gene sequence: CDR1 KGHDR, CDR2 SFDVKD. The CDR3 reads CATSDETSGATDTQYF. The DNA of the CDR3 is TGTGCCACCAGTGATGAGACTAGCGGAGCAACAGATACGCAGTATTTT.

The chain joins TRBV5-5 to TRBJ2-5, with D uncertain. V lost 0 bases and J 2 bases, leaving 8 bases between the germline ends. This CDR3 has 14 residues. The germline CDR1 and CDR2 sequences are SGHKS and YYEKEE (reference sequence). CDR3 bases: TGTGCCAGCAGCTTGGCAGGTGGGCAAGAGACCCAGTACTTC. It specifies CASSLAGGQETQYF.

This sequence joins TRBV5-1 and TRBJ2-3; TRBD1 matches at 8 bases. The CDR3 covers 14 residues. The trim removed 0 bases at V and 3 bases at J, leaving 0 bases unmatched. Germline CDR1 SGHRS, CDR2 YFSETQ. The CDR3 region is CASSLDRGTDTQYF. CDR3 DNA: TGCGCCAGCAGCTTGGACAGGGGGACAGATACGCAGTATTTT.

A few counts support this clone. The chain links TRBV27 to TRBJ2-7, with D perhaps TRBD2 (6 bases). The germline V gene has CDR1 MNHEY and CDR2 SMNVEV (reference sequence). V was shortened by 3 bases and J by 1 base, with 7 bases between the two germline ends. CDR3 length: 13 amino acids. CDR3 amino acids: CASSFRGSYEQYF. Written as DNA, the CDR3 is TGTGCCAGCAGTTTCCGGGGGTCCTACGAGCAGTACTTC.

This clone came up a few times. V gene TRBV19 combines with J gene TRBJ2-7; 7 bases line up with TRBD1. With V trimmed by 4 bases and J by 3 bases, 6 bases remained unmatched. Germline CDR1 LNHDA, CDR2 SQIVND (reference sequence). This CDR3 contains 14 residues. The CDR3 loop reads CASSRETGLYEQYF. The CDR3 DNA reads TGTGCCAGTAGTAGGGAGACAGGGCTCTACGAGCAGTACTTC.

The chain combines TRBV19 with TRBJ1-1; 7 bases line up with TRBD1. Looked up from germline, CDR1 is LNHDA and CDR2 is SQIVND (reference sequence). The CDR3 is 13 residues long. Trimming at V came to 10 bases and at J to 2 bases, leaving 7 bases not matched to a gene. Here the CDR3 DNA reads TGTGCCACCCGCAACAGGGGTAACACTGAAGCTTTCTTT. Residues: CATRNRGNTEAFF.

This chain links TRBV6-2 or TRBV6-3 with TRBJ1-1, with a possible D match to TRBD1 (5 bases). Germline V CDR1 and CDR2: MNHEY, SVGEGT. The CDR3 totals 14 residues. V lost 2 bases and J 5 bases, leaving 12 bases between the germline ends. The CDR3 protein is CASSYAGTVTEAFF. The DNA for the CDR3 is TGTGCCAGCAGTTACGCAGGGACTGTAACTGAAGCTTTCTTT.